Below, 10 T cell receptor beta chains from the same sample are listed, as sequenced in a study of T cell repertoires in cytomegalovirus infection (dated by TCRdb to between 2018 and 2021). The sample was run on an Illumina HiSeq 1500. Clones were called with MiXCR by TCRdb after fastp trimmed the public reads at Q25, and only in-frame beta chains were retained. Every entry covers one CDR3 protein and lists the most common genes and DNA from its rows. The sample contains roughly 730,000 distinct CDR3 sequences, around 30% of them found a single time. Approximately 18% of the sample belongs to the ten largest clones. The antigens of these receptors remain unknown. According to the study, the label for this sample's treatment or condition signals: in vitro stimulation with specific CMV peptide epitopes to enrich CMV-specific T cells. The sample consisted of cultured PBMCs, taken from culture after CMV antigen stimulation. Every receptor here comes from a human donor in good health (CMV status not recorded). Some clones in this sample may be carry-over from other donors' samples.

The chain links TRBV15 to TRBJ2-5; maybe TRBD2 (6 bases). The germline V gene encodes CDR1 LNHNV and CDR2 YYDKDF (reference sequence). The V and J ends lost 4 bases and 5 bases respectively, with 11 bases between them. This CDR3 is built from 13 residues. DNA of the CDR3: TGTGCCACCAGCAACACAGGAGGGGAGACCCAGTACTTC. Its translation is CATSNTGGETQYF.

This rearrangement joins TRBV10-3 to TRBJ2-1; D gene uncertain. The CDR3 has 11 amino acids. V was pared by 6 bases and J by 7 bases, with 7 bases between. Germline loops: CDR1 ENHRY, CDR2 SYGVKD. The DNA of the CDR3 is TGTGCCATCAGGTACAGTAATGAGCAGTTCTTC. It specifies CAIRYSNEQFF.

Written as DNA, the CDR3 is TGTGCCAGCTCATCGGGGACTAGCGGAAGGTACAATGAGCAGTTCTTC. The encoded protein is CASSSGTSGRYNEQFF. The chain employs TRBV18 and TRBJ2-1; 11 positions match TRBD2. The J segment lost 4 bases and the V segment lost 5 bases, leaving 7 bases of the junction unmatched. This CDR3 is 16 amino acids long. Germline CDR1 and CDR2: KGHSH and LQKENI.

In its sample, this clonotype was seen many times. The V and J genes are TRBV7-2 and TRBJ2-2, with TRBD1 identical over 8 bases. This CDR3 has 15 residues. Per germline, CDR1 SGHTA and CDR2 FQGNSA. The junction had 5 bases not matched to a gene; V was cut back by 5 bases and J by 3 bases. The CDR3 nucleotides read TGTGCCAGCAGCCGAGGACAGGGTGACACCGGGGAGCTGTTTTTT. As protein: CASSRGQGDTGELFF.

V and J are TRBV6-6 and TRBJ2-1, with D tentatively TRBD2 (6 bases). Per the germline V gene, CDR1 is MNHNY and CDR2 is SVGAGI (reference sequence). The V end lost 0 bases, the J end lost 4 bases, and 13 bases lay between the germline ends. The CDR3 sequence is 16 residues long. CDR3 coding DNA: TGTGCCAGCAGTTACTCTGGGCGCGGGGCATACAATGAGCAGTTCTTC. Protein sequence: CASSYSGRGAYNEQFF.

This rearrangement joins TRBV12-3 or TRBV12-4 to TRBJ1-3, with D possibly TRBD1 on 5 matching bases. Trimming left V 10 bases short and J 2 bases short, with 12 bases between. The length of the CDR3 is 13 residues. In nucleotides, the CDR3 is TGTGCCACCAAGACAGACCCTGGAAACACCATATATTTT. Translation gives CATKTDPGNTIYF.

This clonotype was picked up a small number of times. The chain uses TRBV6-1 and TRBJ2-7; 15 nucleotides align to TRBD2. This CDR3 comprises 16 residues. Germline V gene sequence: CDR1 MNHNS, CDR2 SASEGT. The J segment lost 5 bases and the V segment lost 5 bases, leaving 7 bases of the junction unmatched. The CDR3 DNA follows: TGTGCCAGCAGTCAAGGACTAGCGGGAGGGAGCCACGAGCAGTACTTC. Its protein product is CASSQGLAGGSHEQYF.

Ten or more counts support this clonotype. The V and J genes are TRBV7-9 and TRBJ1-1, with D unresolved. CDR3 length equals 14 residues. V gave up 0 bases and J gave up 7 bases, with 12 bases separating them. In germline, CDR1 is SEHNR, CDR2 FQNEAQ (reference sequence). The CDR3 DNA reads as TGTGCCAGCAGCTTAGCGCCCCCTTTGGATGAAGCTTTCTTT. It specifies CASSLAPPLDEAFF.

This clonotype came up a few times. The V call is TRBV6-6, the J call TRBJ1-1; D ambiguous. Trimming stripped 7 bases from V and 4 bases from J, with 4 bases between. Germline lookup yields CDR1 MNHNY and CDR2 SVGAGI (reference sequence). The CDR3 spans 10 residues. CDR3 nucleotide sequence: TGTGCCAGCATTGGCACTGAAGCTTTCTTT. Translating gives CASIGTEAFF.

In its sample, this clonotype was seen once. V is TRBV11-2 and J is TRBJ1-2; D is undetermined. V lost 5 bases, J lost 6 bases, and 19 bases lay in between. Germline loops: CDR1 SGHAT, CDR2 FQNNGV. CDR3 length: 15 amino acids. In DNA form, the CDR3 reads TGTGCCAGCAGCCCTTTGCCCGGTGCCATGCATGGCTACACCTTC. This gives the protein CASSPLPGAMHGYTF.